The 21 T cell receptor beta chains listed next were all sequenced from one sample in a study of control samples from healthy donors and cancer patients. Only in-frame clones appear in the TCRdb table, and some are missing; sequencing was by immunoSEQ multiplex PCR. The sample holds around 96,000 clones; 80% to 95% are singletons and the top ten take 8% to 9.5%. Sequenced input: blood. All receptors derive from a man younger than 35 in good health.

CDR3 region: CASSIGTGEQPQHF. CDR3 in DNA: TGTGCCAGTAGTATCGGGACAGGGGAACAGCCCCAGCATTTT. The genes are TRBV19 and TRBJ1-5; 10 bases are shared with TRBD1. The CDR3 runs to 14 residues. J lost 7 bases, V lost 3 bases, and 3 bases had no gene match. Germline lookup yields CDR1 LNHDA and CDR2 SQIVND (reference sequence).

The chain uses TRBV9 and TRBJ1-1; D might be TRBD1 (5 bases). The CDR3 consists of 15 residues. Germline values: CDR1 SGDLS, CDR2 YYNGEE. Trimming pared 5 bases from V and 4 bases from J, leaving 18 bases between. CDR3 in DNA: TGTGCCAGCAGTGCCGGGGCCGGAAGGGGCACTGAAGCTTTCTTT. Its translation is CASSAGAGRGTEAFF.

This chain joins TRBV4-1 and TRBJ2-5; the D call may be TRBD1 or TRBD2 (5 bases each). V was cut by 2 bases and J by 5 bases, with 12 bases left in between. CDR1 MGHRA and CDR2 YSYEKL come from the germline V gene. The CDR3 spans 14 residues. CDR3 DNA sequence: TGCGCCAGCAGCCAACTAGCAGGGTTGGAGACCCAGTACTTC. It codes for CASSQLAGLETQYF.

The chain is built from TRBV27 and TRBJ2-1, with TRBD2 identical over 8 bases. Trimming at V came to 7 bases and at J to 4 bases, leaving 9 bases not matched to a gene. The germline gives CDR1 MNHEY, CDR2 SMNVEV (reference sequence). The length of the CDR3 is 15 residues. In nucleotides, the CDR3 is TGTGCCAGCAACCCGGCGGGAGGTTCATACAATGAGCAGTTCTTC. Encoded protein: CASNPAGGSYNEQFF.

CDR3 nucleotides: TGCGCCAGCAGCCAACGCCCCAAAGGGGGTGAAAAACTGTTTTTT. It codes for CASSQRPKGGEKLFF. This chain links TRBV4-3 with TRBJ1-4; a possible D gene is TRBD1 (6 bases). The V gene lost 2 bases and the J gene lost 7 bases, with 14 bases spanning the gap. This CDR3 is built from 15 residues. The germline V gene encodes CDR1 LGHNA and CDR2 YSLEER.

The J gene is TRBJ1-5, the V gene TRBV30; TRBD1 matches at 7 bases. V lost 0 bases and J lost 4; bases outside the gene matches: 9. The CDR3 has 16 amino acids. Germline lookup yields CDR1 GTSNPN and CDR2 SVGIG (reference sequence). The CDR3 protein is CAWSVGGQGENQPQHF. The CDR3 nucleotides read TGTGCCTGGAGTGTGGGGGGCCAGGGGGAGAATCAGCCCCAGCATTTT.

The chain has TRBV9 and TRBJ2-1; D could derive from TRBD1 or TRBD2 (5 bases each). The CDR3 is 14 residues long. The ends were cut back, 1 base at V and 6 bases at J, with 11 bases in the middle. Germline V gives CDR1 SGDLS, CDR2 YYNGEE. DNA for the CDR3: TGTGCCAGCAGCGTAAGGCCGGGACCCAATGAGCAGTTCTTC. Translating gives CASSVRPGPNEQFF.

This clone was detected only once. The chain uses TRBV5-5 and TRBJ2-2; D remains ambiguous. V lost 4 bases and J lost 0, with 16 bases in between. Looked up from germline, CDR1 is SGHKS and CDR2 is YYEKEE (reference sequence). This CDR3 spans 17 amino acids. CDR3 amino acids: CASSPWRGQTNTGELFF. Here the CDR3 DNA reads TGTGCCAGCAGCCCTTGGCGCGGTCAGACGAACACCGGGGAGCTGTTTTTT.

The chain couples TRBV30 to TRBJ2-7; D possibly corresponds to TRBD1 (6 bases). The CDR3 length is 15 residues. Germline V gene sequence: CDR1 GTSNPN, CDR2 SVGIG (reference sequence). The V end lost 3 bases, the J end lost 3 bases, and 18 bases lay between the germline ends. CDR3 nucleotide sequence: TGTGCCTGGAGCCAGGGGACCGTAACTAGCTACGAGCAGTACTTC. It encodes CAWSQGTVTSYEQYF.

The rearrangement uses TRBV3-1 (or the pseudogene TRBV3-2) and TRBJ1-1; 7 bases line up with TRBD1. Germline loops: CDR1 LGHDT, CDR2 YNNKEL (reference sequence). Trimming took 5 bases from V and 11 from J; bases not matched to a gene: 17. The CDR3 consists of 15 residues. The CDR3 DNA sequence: TGTGCCAGCAGCGGAACAGGGGTGGGAATCGATCGCGCTTTCTTT. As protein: CASSGTGVGIDRAFF.

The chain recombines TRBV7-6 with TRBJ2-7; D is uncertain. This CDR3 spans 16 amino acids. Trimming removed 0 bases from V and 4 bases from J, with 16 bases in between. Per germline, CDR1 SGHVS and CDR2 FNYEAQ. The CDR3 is CASSLAGREDPYEQYF. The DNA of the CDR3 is TGTGCCAGCAGCTTAGCGGGAAGGGAAGATCCTTACGAGCAGTACTTC.

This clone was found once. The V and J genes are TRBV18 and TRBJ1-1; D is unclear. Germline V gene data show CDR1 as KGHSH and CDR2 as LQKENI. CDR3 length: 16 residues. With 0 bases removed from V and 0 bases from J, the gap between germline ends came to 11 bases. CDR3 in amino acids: CASSPPQGRLNTEAFF. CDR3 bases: TGTGCCAGCTCACCACCGCAAGGCAGATTGAACACTGAAGCTTTCTTT.

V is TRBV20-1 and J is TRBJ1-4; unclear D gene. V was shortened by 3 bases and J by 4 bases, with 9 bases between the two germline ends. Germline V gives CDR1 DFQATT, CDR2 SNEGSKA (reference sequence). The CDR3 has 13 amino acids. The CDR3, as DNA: TGCAGTGCTAGTTCGGATTTTAATGAAAAACTGTTTTTT. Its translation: CSASSDFNEKLFF.

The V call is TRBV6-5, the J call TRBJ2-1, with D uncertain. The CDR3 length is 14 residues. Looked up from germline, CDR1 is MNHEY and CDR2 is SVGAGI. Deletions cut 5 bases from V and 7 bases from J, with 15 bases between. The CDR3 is CASSPMWSSNEQFF. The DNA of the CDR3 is TGTGCCAGCAGTCCTATGTGGAGCTCTAATGAGCAGTTCTTC.

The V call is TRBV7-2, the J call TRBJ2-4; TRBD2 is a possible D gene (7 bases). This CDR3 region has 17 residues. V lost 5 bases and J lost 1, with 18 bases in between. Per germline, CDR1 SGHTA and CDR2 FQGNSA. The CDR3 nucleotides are TGTGCCAGCAGCGTCAGTGGGGGGGGCTTCGCCAAAAACATTCAGTACTTC. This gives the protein CASSVSGGGFAKNIQYF.

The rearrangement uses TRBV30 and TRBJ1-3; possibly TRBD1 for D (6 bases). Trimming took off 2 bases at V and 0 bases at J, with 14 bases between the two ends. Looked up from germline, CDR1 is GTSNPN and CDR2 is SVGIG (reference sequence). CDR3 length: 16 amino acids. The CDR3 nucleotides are TGTGCCTGGAGTTGGAGAGGACAGAGCTCTGGAAACACCATATATTTT. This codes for CAWSWRGQSSGNTIYF.

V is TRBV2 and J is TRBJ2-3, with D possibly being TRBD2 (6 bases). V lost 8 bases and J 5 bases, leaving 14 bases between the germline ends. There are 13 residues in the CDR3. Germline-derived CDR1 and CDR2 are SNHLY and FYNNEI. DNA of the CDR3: TGTGCCAGCTCGGGGCGGGAAGGAGATACGCAGTATTTT. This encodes CASSGREGDTQYF.

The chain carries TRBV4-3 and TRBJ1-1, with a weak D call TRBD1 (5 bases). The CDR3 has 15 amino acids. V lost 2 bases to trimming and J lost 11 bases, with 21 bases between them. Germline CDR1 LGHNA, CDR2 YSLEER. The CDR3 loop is CASSQKPTEIIEAFF. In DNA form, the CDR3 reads TGCGCCAGCAGCCAAAAACCGACAGAAATAATTGAGGCTTTCTTT.

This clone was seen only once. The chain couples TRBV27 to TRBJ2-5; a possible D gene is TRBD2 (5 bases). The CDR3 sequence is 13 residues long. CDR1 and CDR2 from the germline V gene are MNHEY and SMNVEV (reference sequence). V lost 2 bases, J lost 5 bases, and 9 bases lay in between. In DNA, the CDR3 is TGTGCCAGCAGTTTAAGAGCGGTTGAGACCCAGTACTTC. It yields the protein CASSLRAVETQYF.

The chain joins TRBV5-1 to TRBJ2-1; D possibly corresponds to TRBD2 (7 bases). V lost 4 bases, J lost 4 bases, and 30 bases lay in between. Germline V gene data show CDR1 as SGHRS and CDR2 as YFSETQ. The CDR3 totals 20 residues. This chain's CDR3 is CASSLLILAGAPRSYNEQFF. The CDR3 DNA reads TGCGCCAGCAGCCTGCTTATTCTTGCGGGGGCCCCTCGCAGTTACAATGAGCAGTTCTTC.

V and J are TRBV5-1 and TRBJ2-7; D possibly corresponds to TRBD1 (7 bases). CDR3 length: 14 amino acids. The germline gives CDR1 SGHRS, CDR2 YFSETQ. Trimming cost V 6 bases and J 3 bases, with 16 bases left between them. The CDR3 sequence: CASTETGTHYEQYF. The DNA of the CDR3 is TGCGCCAGCACCGAGACAGGGACTCACTACGAGCAGTACTTC. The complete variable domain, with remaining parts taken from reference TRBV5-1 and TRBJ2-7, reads KAGVTQTPRYLIKTRGQQVTLSCSPISGHRSVSWYQQTPGQGLQFLFEYFSETQRNKGNFPGRFSGRQFSNSRSEMNVSTLELGDSALYLCASTETGTHYEQYFGPGTRLTVT.